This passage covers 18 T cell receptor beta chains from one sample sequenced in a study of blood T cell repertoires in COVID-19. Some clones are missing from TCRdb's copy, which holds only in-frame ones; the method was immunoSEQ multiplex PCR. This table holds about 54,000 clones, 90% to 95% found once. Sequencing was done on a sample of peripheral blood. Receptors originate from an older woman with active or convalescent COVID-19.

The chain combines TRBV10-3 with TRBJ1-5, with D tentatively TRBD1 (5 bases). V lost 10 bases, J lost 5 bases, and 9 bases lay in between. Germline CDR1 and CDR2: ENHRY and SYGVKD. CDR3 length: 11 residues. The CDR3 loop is CASGGDQPQHF. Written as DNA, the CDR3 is TGTGCCAGCGGGGGGGATCAGCCCCAGCATTTT.

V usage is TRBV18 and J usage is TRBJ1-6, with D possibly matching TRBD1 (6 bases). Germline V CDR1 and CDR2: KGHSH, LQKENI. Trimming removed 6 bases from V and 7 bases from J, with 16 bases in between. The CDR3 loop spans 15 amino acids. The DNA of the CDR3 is TGTGCCAGCTCCCCCCTGGGGGGGCGGAATTCACCCCTCCACTTT. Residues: CASSPLGGRNSPLHF.

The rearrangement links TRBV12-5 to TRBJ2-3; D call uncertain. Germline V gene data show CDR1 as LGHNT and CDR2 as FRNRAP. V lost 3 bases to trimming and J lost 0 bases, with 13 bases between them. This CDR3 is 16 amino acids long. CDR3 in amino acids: CASGLGVSTSTDTQYF. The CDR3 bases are TGTGCTAGTGGTTTAGGAGTATCCACTAGCACAGATACGCAGTATTTT.

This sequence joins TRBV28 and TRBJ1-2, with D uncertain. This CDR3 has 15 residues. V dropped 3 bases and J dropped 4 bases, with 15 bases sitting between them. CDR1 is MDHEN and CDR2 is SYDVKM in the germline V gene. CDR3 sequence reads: CASSLRAPTPYGYTF. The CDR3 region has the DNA TGTGCCAGCAGTTTGAGGGCCCCGACCCCCTATGGCTACACCTTC.

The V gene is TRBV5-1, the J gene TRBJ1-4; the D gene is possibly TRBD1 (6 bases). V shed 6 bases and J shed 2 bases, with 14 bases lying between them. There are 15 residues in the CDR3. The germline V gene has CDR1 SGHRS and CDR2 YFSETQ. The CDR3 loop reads CASNVQGLTNEKLFF. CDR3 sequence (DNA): TGCGCCAGCAACGTTCAGGGGCTGACTAATGAAAAACTGTTTTTT.

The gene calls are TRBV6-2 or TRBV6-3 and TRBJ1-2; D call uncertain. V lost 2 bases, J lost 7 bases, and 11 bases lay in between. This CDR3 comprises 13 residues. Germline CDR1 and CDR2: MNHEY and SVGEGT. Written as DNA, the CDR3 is TGTGCCAGCAGTTACAAAGGACTGGGTGGCTACACCTTC. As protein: CASSYKGLGGYTF.

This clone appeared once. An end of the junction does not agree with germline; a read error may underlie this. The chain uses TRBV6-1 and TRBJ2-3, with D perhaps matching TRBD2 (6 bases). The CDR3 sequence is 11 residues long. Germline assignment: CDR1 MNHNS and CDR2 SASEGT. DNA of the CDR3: TGTGCCAGCAGTGAGGGGCGGCCGGAGGGTTTT. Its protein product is CASSEGRPEGF.

The DNA of the CDR3 is TGTGCCAGCAGCCCTGGGGGGTGGTCCACTGAAGCTTTCTTT. It specifies CASSPGGWSTEAFF. The chain employs TRBV7-8 and TRBJ1-1; TRBD1 might be the D (5 bases). V dropped 5 bases and J dropped 4 bases, with 14 bases sitting between them. Germline values: CDR1 SGHVS, CDR2 FQNEAQ. This CDR3 spans 14 amino acids.

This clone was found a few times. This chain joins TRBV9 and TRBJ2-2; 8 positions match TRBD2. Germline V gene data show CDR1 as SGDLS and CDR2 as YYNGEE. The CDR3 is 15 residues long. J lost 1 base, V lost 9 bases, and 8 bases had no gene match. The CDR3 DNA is TGTGCCAATCGGGGGGGTAGCGAGAACACCGGGGAGCTGTTTTTT. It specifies CANRGGSENTGELFF.

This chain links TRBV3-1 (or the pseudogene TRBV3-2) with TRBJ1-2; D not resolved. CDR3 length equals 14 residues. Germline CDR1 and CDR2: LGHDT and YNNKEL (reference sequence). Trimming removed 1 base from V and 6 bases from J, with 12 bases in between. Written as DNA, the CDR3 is TGTGCCAGCAGCCAAGTGGCCGGGTTTAATGGCTACACCTTC. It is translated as CASSQVAGFNGYTF.

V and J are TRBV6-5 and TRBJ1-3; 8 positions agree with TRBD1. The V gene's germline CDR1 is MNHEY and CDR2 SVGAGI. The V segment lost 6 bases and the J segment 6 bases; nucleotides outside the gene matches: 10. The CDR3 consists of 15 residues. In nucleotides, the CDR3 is TGTGCCAGCAGACTTACAGGGGGGAATGTAAACACCATATATTTT. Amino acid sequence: CASRLTGGNVNTIYF.

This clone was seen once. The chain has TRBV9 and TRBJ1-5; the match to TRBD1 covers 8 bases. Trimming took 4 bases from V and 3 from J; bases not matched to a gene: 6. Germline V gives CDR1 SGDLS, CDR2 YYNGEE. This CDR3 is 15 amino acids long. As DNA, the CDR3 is TGTGCCAGCAGCCCCGGCAGGGGGCACAATCAGCCCCAGCATTTT. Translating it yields CASSPGRGHNQPQHF.

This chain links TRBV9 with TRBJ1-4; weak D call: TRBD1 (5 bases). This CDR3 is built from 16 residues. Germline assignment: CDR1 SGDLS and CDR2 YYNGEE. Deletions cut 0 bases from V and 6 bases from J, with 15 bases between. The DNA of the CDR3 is TGTGCCAGCAGCGTAGGGGGCTCGAGCTGGGATGAAAAACTGTTTTTT. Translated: CASSVGGSSWDEKLFF.

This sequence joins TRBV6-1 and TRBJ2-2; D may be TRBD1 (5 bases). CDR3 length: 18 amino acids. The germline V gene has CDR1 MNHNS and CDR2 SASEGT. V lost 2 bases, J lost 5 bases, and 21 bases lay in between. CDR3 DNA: TGTGCCAGCAGTGAAAATAAGGACGGTAAACAGGCTACCGGGGAGCTGTTTTTT. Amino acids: CASSENKDGKQATGELFF.

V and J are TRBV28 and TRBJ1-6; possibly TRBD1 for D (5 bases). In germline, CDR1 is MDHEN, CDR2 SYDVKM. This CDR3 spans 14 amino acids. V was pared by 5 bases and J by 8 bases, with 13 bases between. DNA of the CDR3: TGTGCCAGCAGTCTGACAGCCTTGGATTCACCCCTCCACTTT. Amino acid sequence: CASSLTALDSPLHF.

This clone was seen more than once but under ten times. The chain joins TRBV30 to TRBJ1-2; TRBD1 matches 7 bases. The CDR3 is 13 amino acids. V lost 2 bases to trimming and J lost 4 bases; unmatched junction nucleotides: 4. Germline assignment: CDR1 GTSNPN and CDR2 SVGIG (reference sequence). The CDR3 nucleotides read TGTGCCTGGAGTAAGGGGGCGGGCTATGGCTACACCTTC. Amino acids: CAWSKGAGYGYTF.

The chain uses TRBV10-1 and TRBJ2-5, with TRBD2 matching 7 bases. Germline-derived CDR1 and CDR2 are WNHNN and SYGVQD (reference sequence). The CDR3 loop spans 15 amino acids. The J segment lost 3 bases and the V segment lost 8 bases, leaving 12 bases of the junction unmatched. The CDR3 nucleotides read TGCGCCAGCGGGAGGGGTGCGCCGCCGAAAGAGACCCAGTACTTC. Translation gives CASGRGAPPKETQYF.

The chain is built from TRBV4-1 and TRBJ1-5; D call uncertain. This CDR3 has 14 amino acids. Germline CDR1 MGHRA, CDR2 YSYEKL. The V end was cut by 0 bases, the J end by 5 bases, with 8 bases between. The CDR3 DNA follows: TGCGCCAGCAGCCAAGACGAGTTAGATCAGCCCCAGCATTTT. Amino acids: CASSQDELDQPQHF.